These 19 T cell receptor beta chains came from one sample sequenced in a study of shared clonotypes between healthy human individuals. The assay was immunoSEQ multiplex PCR, and TCRdb's table has in-frame clones only and misses some. The data hold more than 400,000 clones, with approximately 95% observed a single time. Specimen: naive CD4+ T cells sorted from blood. The subset is: CD45RA+ positively selected. The receptors shown here come from a woman aged 30 to 39 in good health.

The chain recombines TRBV7-8 with TRBJ2-4, with D unclear. CDR3 length: 16 residues. The V gene's germline CDR1 is SGHVS and CDR2 FQNEAQ. V was trimmed by 2 bases and J by 0 bases, leaving 11 bases between them. CDR3 residues: CASSLTMGIAKNIQYF. The CDR3 coding sequence is TGTGCCAGCAGCTTAACAATGGGGATAGCCAAAAACATTCAGTACTTC.

J is TRBJ2-7 and V is TRBV18; possibly TRBD1 or TRBD2 for D (6 bases each). V was clipped by 6 bases and J by 3 bases, with 15 bases between them. Germline CDR1 reads KGHSH; CDR2 reads LQKENI. CDR3 length: 14 residues. This CDR3 is CASSHTQGGYEQYF. The CDR3 coding sequence is TGTGCCAGCTCTCACACACAGGGAGGCTACGAGCAGTACTTC.

The V call is TRBV30, the J call TRBJ2-7; D may match TRBD1 or TRBD2 (5 bases each). This CDR3 is built from 16 residues. The germline gives CDR1 GTSNPN, CDR2 SVGIG (reference sequence). Trimming removed 2 bases at V and 3 bases at J, with 20 bases between. The CDR3 DNA follows: TGTGCCTGGAGTCGGGACCCGAGGGTGGGTGTCTACGAGCAGTACTTC. Amino acids: CAWSRDPRVGVYEQYF.

The J gene is TRBJ2-1, the V gene TRBV11-2, with 7 bases identical to TRBD2. This CDR3 spans 15 amino acids. The germline V gene has CDR1 SGHAT and CDR2 FQNNGV. Trimming took 1 base from V and 2 from J; bases not matched to a gene: 2. The CDR3 reads CASSLALATYNEQFF. CDR3 coding DNA: TGTGCCAGCAGCTTAGCACTAGCGACCTACAATGAGCAGTTCTTC.

This rearrangement joins TRBV30 to TRBJ2-7; the D is unclear. Trimming removed 3 bases from V and 6 bases from J, with 9 bases in between. CDR1 GTSNPN and CDR2 SVGIG come from the germline V gene (reference sequence). The CDR3 sequence is 11 residues long. CDR3 residues: CAWRAQIEQYF. The CDR3 DNA reads TGTGCCTGGAGAGCCCAGATCGAGCAGTACTTC.

This chain joins TRBV18 and TRBJ1-1; D ambiguous. Germline CDR1 reads KGHSH; CDR2 reads LQKENI. V was pared by 4 bases and J by 2 bases, with 8 bases between. The CDR3 length is 13 residues. The CDR3 spells CASSRGRNTEAFF. The CDR3 DNA is TGTGCCAGCTCACGTGGGCGAAACACTGAAGCTTTCTTT.

The rearrangement links TRBV19 to TRBJ2-5; no clear D. Trimming shortened V by 7 bases and J by 4 bases, and 19 bases separated the two germline ends. Germline CDR1 is LNHDA and CDR2 is SQIVND (reference sequence). The CDR3 extends over 15 amino acids. The CDR3 sequence: CASTGPHSPPETQYF. The CDR3 nucleotides read TGTGCCAGTACTGGGCCACACTCGCCCCCAGAGACCCAGTACTTC.

The gene calls are TRBV7-9 and TRBJ1-1; D possibly corresponds to TRBD1 (6 bases). The CDR3 has 13 residues. V lost 1 base and J lost 11, with 14 bases in between. Germline CDR1 reads SEHNR; CDR2 reads FQNEAQ (reference sequence). The CDR3 DNA sequence: TGTGCCAGCAGCTTAGTACAGGGCACTGTGGCTTTCTTT. This encodes CASSLVQGTVAFF.

This sequence joins TRBV14 and TRBJ2-7, with D possibly called TRBD1 or TRBD2 (6 bases each). The V end lost 5 bases, the J end lost 3 bases, and 17 bases lay between the germline ends. Germline CDR1 reads SGHDN; CDR2 reads FVKESK. The CDR3 covers 15 residues. The CDR3 protein is CASSDPHGGNYEQYF. The CDR3 nucleotides read TGTGCCAGCAGCGATCCCCACGGGGGCAACTACGAGCAGTACTTC.

CDR3 protein: CASSDQGTDTQYF. The CDR3 DNA reads TGTGCCAGCAGTGATCAGGGGACAGATACGCAGTATTTT. V usage is TRBV6-5 and J usage is TRBJ2-3; tentatively, D is TRBD1 (6 bases). Germline V gene sequence: CDR1 MNHEY, CDR2 SVGAGI. This CDR3 is built from 13 residues. V shed 5 bases and J shed 3 bases, with 9 bases lying between them.

This clone was observed once. V is TRBV28 and J is TRBJ2-7; 10 bases align to TRBD2. The germline CDR1 and CDR2 sequences are MDHEN and SYDVKM. Trimming removed 4 bases from V and 2 bases from J; junction bases left unmatched: 8. This CDR3 region has 16 residues. CDR3 in amino acids: CASSSPGLAATYEQYF. The CDR3 DNA reads as TGTGCCAGCAGTTCCCCTGGACTAGCGGCTACCTACGAGCAGTACTTC.

This CDR3 is CASSYRVGDLNYEQYF. The CDR3 coding sequence is TGTGCCAGCAGTTATCGGGTGGGGGACTTAAACTACGAGCAGTACTTC. This rearrangement joins TRBV6-6 to TRBJ2-7; perhaps TRBD2 as D (6 bases). Trimming removed 3 bases from V and 3 bases from J, with 18 bases in between. CDR1 is MNHNY, CDR2 SVGAGI, per germline (reference sequence). The length of the CDR3 is 16 residues.

Turning to this clone: Other DNA sequences of this sample code for an identical CDR3. The chain recombines TRBV18 with TRBJ1-4; D is unclear. CDR3 size: 13 residues. V lost 1 base, J lost 7 bases, and 7 bases lay in between. CDR1 and CDR2 from the germline V gene are KGHSH and LQKENI. The CDR3 reads CASSPRGREKLFF. As DNA, the CDR3 is TGTGCCAGCTCACCACGGGGTCGTGAAAAACTGTTTTTT.

V is TRBV2 and J is TRBJ2-1; 11 nucleotides agree with TRBD2. Germline values: CDR1 SNHLY, CDR2 FYNNEI. V was clipped by 6 bases and J by 0 bases; unmatched bases: 16. This CDR3 has 20 residues. CDR3 in DNA: TGTGCCAGCAGCAGAAGACGACTAGCGGGAAATCCAAACTCCTACAATGAGCAGTTCTTC. It yields the protein CASSRRRLAGNPNSYNEQFF.

The V call is TRBV6-5, the J call TRBJ1-2; TRBD1 matches 9 bases. Germline CDR1 and CDR2: MNHEY and SVGAGI. With V trimmed by 5 bases and J by 4 bases, 5 bases remained unmatched. The CDR3 totals 14 residues. CDR3 amino acids: CASSPDRGGYGYTF. CDR3 in DNA: TGTGCCAGCAGTCCGGACAGGGGAGGCTATGGCTACACCTTC.

The DNA for the CDR3 is TGTGCCTGGAGTCCCCCCGGACTAGCGGGAGCCTACGAGCAGTACTTC. This codes for CAWSPPGLAGAYEQYF. V is TRBV30 and J is TRBJ2-7; 13 bases are a match to TRBD2. Unmatched junction bases numbered 6, after V lost 2 bases and J lost 2 bases. Germline assignment: CDR1 GTSNPN and CDR2 SVGIG (reference sequence). The CDR3 contains 16 residues.

The DNA of the CDR3 is TGTGCCAGCAGCTTTACCGGACAGGGTAGTGAAGCTTTCTTT. This translates into CASSFTGQGSEAFF. The chain combines TRBV7-2 with TRBJ1-1, with TRBD1 identical over 8 bases. Germline CDR1 and CDR2: SGHTA and FQGNSA. With 3 bases clipped from V and 7 bases from J, the junction kept 7 bases outside the gene matches. This CDR3 has 14 residues.

This clone was seen a single time. The chain joins TRBV4-1 to TRBJ1-5; D remains ambiguous. CDR3 length equals 14 residues. The germline gives CDR1 MGHRA, CDR2 YSYEKL. V was pared by 1 base and J by 5 bases, with 9 bases between. CDR3 protein: CASSQVWGDQPQHF. CDR3 DNA sequence: TGCGCCAGCAGCCAAGTTTGGGGAGATCAGCCCCAGCATTTT.

V and J are TRBV15 and TRBJ2-7; D possibly corresponds to TRBD2 (6 bases). The CDR3 extends over 13 amino acids. CDR1 is LNHNV and CDR2 is YYDKDF in the germline V gene (reference sequence). Trimming pared 7 bases from V and 7 bases from J, leaving 17 bases between. The CDR3 coding sequence is TGTGCCACCAAACTAGCCCCTATTGGGGAGCAGTACTTC. Encoded protein: CATKLAPIGEQYF.